The 31 T cell receptor beta chains below were found in one sample sequenced in a study of blood T cell repertoires in COVID-19. Libraries were prepared by immunoSEQ multiplex PCR; TCRdb keeps only in-frame clonotypes and omits some of them. This sample has around 100,000 clones; 80% to 95% occur once, and the top ten carry 1.9%. The specimen sequenced was peripheral blood. Receptors originate from a woman aged 45-65 years with COVID-19, enrolled during active disease.

V and J are TRBV12-3 or TRBV12-4 and TRBJ2-1; D call uncertain. V gave up 2 bases and J gave up 8 bases, with 10 bases separating them. The CDR3 extends over 13 amino acids. The CDR3 DNA is TGTGCCAGCAGTTTAACTCAACCGGATGAGCAGTTCTTC. It encodes CASSLTQPDEQFF.

The CDR3 coding sequence is TGTGCCAGCAGTTCACCGGGACTAGCGGGGAACAATGAGCAGTTCTTC. Encoded protein: CASSSPGLAGNNEQFF. The chain combines TRBV6-2 or TRBV6-3 with TRBJ2-1, with TRBD2 matching over 13 bases. J lost 5 bases, V lost 4 bases, and 5 bases had no gene match. Germline V gene data show CDR1 as MNHEY and CDR2 as SVGEGT. This CDR3 has 16 amino acids.

This sequence joins TRBV12-3 or TRBV12-4 and TRBJ1-2; D gene unclear. The CDR3 has 12 residues. Trimming took 6 bases from V and 2 from J, leaving 7 bases between them. The CDR3 sequence is CASSGSNYGYTF. Here the CDR3 DNA reads TGTGCCAGCAGCGGGTCCAACTATGGCTACACCTTC.

CDR3 DNA: TGTGCCAGCAGCTTGGGAGGCGTTGGCTACACCTTC. Translation: CASSLGGVGYTF. V and J are TRBV5-6 and TRBJ1-2; D uncertain. V dropped 0 bases and J dropped 7 bases, with 7 bases sitting between them. The CDR3 loop spans 12 amino acids. Germline CDR1 is SGHDT and CDR2 is YYEEEE.

This chain connects TRBV28 to TRBJ2-5; 7 bases align to TRBD1. The CDR3 totals 15 residues. Trimming removed 4 bases from V and 5 bases from J; junction bases left unmatched: 10. In germline, CDR1 is MDHEN, CDR2 SYDVKM. The CDR3 DNA reads TGTGCCAGCAGTTCTCCTCGACAGGGTTCGGAGACCCAGTACTTC. Translation gives CASSSPRQGSETQYF.

This clone turned up a few times. The chain employs TRBV7-2 and TRBJ1-5; TRBD1 matches 8 bases. Germline V gene sequence: CDR1 SGHTA, CDR2 FQGNSA. The junction had 6 bases not matched to a gene; V was cut back by 5 bases and J by 6 bases. The CDR3 has 14 amino acids. CDR3 DNA: TGTGCCAGCAGCCCCACAGGGGGAGGTCAGCCCCAGCATTTT. It is translated as CASSPTGGGQPQHF.

The V and J genes are TRBV5-1 and TRBJ1-3; D remains unclear. From germline, CDR1 is SGHRS and CDR2 YFSETQ. Trimming took off 4 bases at V and 4 bases at J, with 15 bases between the two ends. There are 15 residues in the CDR3. The CDR3 DNA sequence: TGCGCCAGCAGCCCCCAAGGAGGGTCGGGAAACACCATATATTTT. Encoded protein: CASSPQGGSGNTIYF.

The rearrangement links TRBV25-1 to TRBJ1-1; D is undetermined. The CDR3 consists of 13 residues. The germline V gene encodes CDR1 MGHDK and CDR2 SYGVNS. Between the trimmed V and J ends, which lost 8 bases and 0 bases, there was a span of 10 bases. This chain's CDR3 is CASRGFMNTEAFF. In DNA, the CDR3 is TGTGCCAGCCGAGGGTTCATGAACACTGAAGCTTTCTTT.

In its sample, this clone was seen a few times. The rearrangement uses TRBV2 and TRBJ1-2; D is uncertain. The CDR3 spans 10 residues. Trimming cost V 10 bases and J 7 bases, with 10 bases left between them. The V gene's germline CDR1 is SNHLY and CDR2 FYNNEI. CDR3 amino acids: CAIVRVGYTF. The CDR3 DNA sequence: TGTGCCATCGTAAGAGTTGGCTACACCTTC.

This clone was observed once. This chain connects TRBV6-2 or TRBV6-3 to TRBJ2-3, with 10 bases fitting TRBD1. The CDR3 extends over 16 amino acids. Germline trimming cut 4 bases from V and 3 bases from J; bases unmatched to any gene: 7. The germline V gene encodes CDR1 MNHEY and CDR2 SVGEGT. In DNA form, the CDR3 reads TGTGCCAGCAGTTCCGACAGGGGGCGAGGTACAGATACGCAGTATTTT. This translates into CASSSDRGRGTDTQYF.

This clone is a singleton in its sample. The chain has TRBV19 and TRBJ1-5, with D possibly TRBD1 on 6 matching bases. CDR1 is LNHDA and CDR2 is SQIVND in the germline V gene (reference sequence). This CDR3 comprises 14 residues. V lost 7 bases to trimming and J lost 4 bases, with 14 bases between them. The CDR3 here is CASTVTGYNQPQHF. In nucleotides, the CDR3 is TGTGCCAGTACCGTCACAGGGTATAATCAGCCCCAGCATTTT.

The chain employs TRBV6-5 and TRBJ1-5; 7 bases match TRBD1. V shed 2 bases and J 4 bases; nucleotides not matched to a gene: 5. This CDR3 contains 15 residues. Germline CDR1 is MNHEY and CDR2 is SVGAGI. In DNA, the CDR3 is TGTGCCAGCAGTTACGGGACAGCGGTGAATCAGCCCCAGCATTTT. This codes for CASSYGTAVNQPQHF.

The chain recombines TRBV29-1 with TRBJ1-2; TRBD1 is a possible D gene (5 bases). The V and J ends lost 3 bases and 14 bases respectively, with 22 bases between them. CDR3 length: 13 residues. CDR1 is SQVTM and CDR2 is ANQGSEA in the germline V gene. This CDR3 reads CSVENPRAREDTF. In DNA form, the CDR3 reads TGCAGCGTTGAGAACCCGAGAGCCAGGGAGGATACCTTC.

This chain uses TRBV13 with TRBJ2-5; D is perhaps TRBD2 (5 bases). The CDR3 sequence is 18 residues long. The germline gives CDR1 PRHDT, CDR2 FYEKMQ (reference sequence). V was pared by 3 bases and J by 0 bases, with 20 bases between. The CDR3 region has the DNA TGTGCCAGCAGCTTTGGAGCGGTTGGATCGAAAAACCAAGAGACCCAGTACTTC. It translates to CASSFGAVGSKNQETQYF. Together with reference TRBV13 and TRBJ2-5, the CDR3 gives the full variable domain: AAGVIQSPRHLIKEKRETATLKCYPIPRHDTVYWYQQGPGQDPQFLISFYEKMQSDKGSIPDRFSAQQFSDYHSELNMSSLELGDSALYFCASSFGAVGSKNQETQYFGPGTRLLVL.

V gene TRBV6-4 combines with J gene TRBJ1-2; 7 nucleotides agree with TRBD1. The CDR3 runs to 12 residues. V was clipped by 6 bases and J by 14 bases; unmatched bases: 12. The germline gives CDR1 MRHNA, CDR2 SNTAGT. The CDR3: CASRVGQRPLTF. The CDR3 DNA reads TGTGCCAGCAGGGTGGGACAGCGCCCTTTAACCTTC.

The chain uses TRBV27 and TRBJ1-2, with D unresolved. Trimming removed 6 bases at V and 7 bases at J, with 15 bases between. The length of the CDR3 is 13 residues. Germline CDR1 reads MNHEY; CDR2 reads SMNVEV (reference sequence). CDR3 sequence: CASSSTPRGGYTF. The CDR3 bases are TGTGCCAGCAGCTCGACCCCACGGGGTGGCTACACCTTC.

The chain has TRBV24-1 and TRBJ2-5; D perhaps matches TRBD1 (5 bases). The germline V gene has CDR1 KGHDR and CDR2 SFDVKD. The V and J ends lost 4 bases and 4 bases respectively, with 12 bases between them. This CDR3 contains 14 residues. The CDR3 loop reads CATSDPAGIETQYF. CDR3 in DNA: TGTGCCACCAGTGACCCCGCAGGGATAGAGACCCAGTACTTC.

This rearrangement joins TRBV25-1 to TRBJ1-1; TRBD1 aligns across 11 bases. V lost 5 bases, J lost 0 bases, and 11 bases stayed unmatched. CDR1 MGHDK and CDR2 SYGVNS come from the germline V gene. The CDR3 runs 18 residues. DNA for the CDR3: TGTGCCAGCAGTTCTCTAAACCGGGACAGGGGGATGAACACTGAAGCTTTCTTT. It translates to CASSSLNRDRGMNTEAFF.

There are a few counts of this clone. J is TRBJ1-5 and V is TRBV7-8, with D maybe TRBD1 (6 bases). This CDR3 is 14 amino acids long. The V end was cut by 7 bases, the J end by 3 bases, with 13 bases between. Germline loops: CDR1 SGHVS, CDR2 FQNEAQ. The CDR3 DNA follows: TGTGCCAGCAAGGCAAGGGGGTTCAATCAGCCCCAGCATTTT. Translation gives CASKARGFNQPQHF.

This chain links TRBV6-2 or TRBV6-3 with TRBJ2-1; weak D call: TRBD1 (5 bases). The germline V gene encodes CDR1 MNHEY and CDR2 SVGEGT. The CDR3 spans 17 residues. V lost 4 bases and J 7 bases, leaving 23 bases between the germline ends. This chain's CDR3 is CASSSNLRQIWYNEQFF. The CDR3 DNA reads TGTGCCAGCAGTTCCAACCTTCGACAGATTTGGTATAATGAGCAGTTCTTC.

For the CDR3, the DNA is TGTGCCTGGAGGCAGAGGACAGGCCTTAATGAAAAACTGTTTTTT. This encodes CAWRQRTGLNEKLFF. The rearrangement links TRBV30 to TRBJ1-4, with 7 bases lining up with TRBD1. The germline gives CDR1 GTSNPN, CDR2 SVGIG (reference sequence). V dropped 3 bases and J dropped 4; count of bases not matched to a gene: 8. CDR3 length equals 15 residues. Drawing the rest from reference TRBV30 and TRBJ1-4, the complete variable domain is SQTIHQWPATLVQPVGSPLSLECTVEGTSNPNLYWYRQAAGRGLQLLFYSVGIGQISSEVPQNLSASRPQDRQFILSSKKLLLSDSGFYLCAWRQRTGLNEKLFFGSGTQLSVL.

This sequence joins TRBV11-2 and TRBJ1-4; 7 bases match TRBD1. From germline, CDR1 is SGHAT and CDR2 FQNNGV. V lost 5 bases to trimming and J lost 8 bases; unmatched junction nucleotides: 8. The CDR3 is made up of 14 amino acids. The CDR3 nucleotides are TGTGCCAGCAGCCTACAGGGGATAGGCGAAAAACTGTTTTTT. Encoded protein: CASSLQGIGEKLFF.

The V and J genes are TRBV30 and TRBJ1-2; possibly TRBD1 for D (6 bases). This CDR3 has 13 amino acids. Germline V gives CDR1 GTSNPN, CDR2 SVGIG (reference sequence). Trimming removed 7 bases at V and 8 bases at J, with 20 bases between. CDR3 DNA: TGTGCCTTTCTACCCTTGGACAGTGGAGGCTACACCTTC. Encoded protein: CAFLPLDSGGYTF.

The chain is built from TRBV25-1 and TRBJ2-2, with 7 positions matching TRBD1. From germline, CDR1 is MGHDK and CDR2 SYGVNS. Germline trimming cut 5 bases from V and 9 bases from J; bases unmatched to any gene: 6. CDR3 length: 13 residues. Written as DNA, the CDR3 is TGTGCCAGCAGTAGGGGGCCGAATTGGGAGCTGTTTTTT. Its translation is CASSRGPNWELFF.

The chain employs TRBV27 and TRBJ1-5; maybe TRBD1 (5 bases). CDR3 length equals 15 residues. V lost 3 bases and J lost 2, with 11 bases in between. The germline V gene encodes CDR1 MNHEY and CDR2 SMNVEV (reference sequence). The CDR3 sequence is CASSLSGIGNQPQHF. The CDR3 bases are TGTGCCAGCAGTTTGTCAGGGATCGGCAATCAGCCCCAGCATTTT.

This sequence joins TRBV20-1 and TRBJ1-4; the match to TRBD1 covers 9 bases. This CDR3 region has 15 residues. The V segment lost 3 bases and the J segment 6 bases; nucleotides outside the gene matches: 8. Germline CDR1 reads DFQATT; CDR2 reads SNEGSKA (reference sequence). The CDR3 DNA reads TGCAGTGCTAGTACGGGACAGGGTTGGGATGAAAAACTGTTTTTT. Encoded protein: CSASTGQGWDEKLFF.

The chain has TRBV9 and TRBJ1-6, with D possibly TRBD1 on 6 matching bases. The CDR3 extends over 17 amino acids. Trimming stripped 0 bases from V and 0 bases from J, with 10 bases between. The germline V gene has CDR1 SGDLS and CDR2 YYNGEE. The CDR3 nucleotides are TGTGCCAGCAGCGTAGGTTCAGGGGCCTCCTATAATTCACCCCTCCACTTT. This codes for CASSVGSGASYNSPLHF.

This CDR3 is CASSYLLTGGTEAFF. In nucleotides, the CDR3 is TGTGCCAGCAGTTACCTGTTGACAGGGGGCACTGAAGCTTTCTTT. This chain connects TRBV6-2 or TRBV6-3 to TRBJ1-1; 9 nucleotides agree with TRBD1. Trimming took 2 bases from V and 4 from J; bases not matched to a gene: 5. The CDR3 runs 15 residues. Germline CDR1 reads MNHEY; CDR2 reads SVGEGT.

This clone has only one observation. The rearrangement joins TRBV6-1 to TRBJ2-3; TRBD2 matches 8 bases. V lost 2 bases and J lost 1; bases outside the gene matches: 5. Germline CDR1 is MNHNS and CDR2 is SASEGT. The CDR3 contains 16 residues. For the CDR3, the DNA is TGTGCCAGCAGTGAACATGTTAGCGGGGGCACAGATACGCAGTATTTT. This translates into CASSEHVSGGTDTQYF.

This rearrangement joins TRBV2 to TRBJ2-5; TRBD1 matches at 10 bases. The CDR3 sequence is 14 residues long. Germline V lookup: CDR1 SNHLY, CDR2 FYNNEI. V gave up 6 bases and J gave up 7 bases; unmatched junction bases: 8. For the CDR3, the DNA is TGTGCCAGCAGCACCGGGACAGGGGTGGGGACCCAGTACTTC. This encodes CASSTGTGVGTQYF.

This chain links TRBV27 with TRBJ2-2, with D possibly TRBD2 on 6 matching bases. Trimming stripped 2 bases from V and 5 bases from J, with 12 bases between. The V gene's germline CDR1 is MNHEY and CDR2 SMNVEV (reference sequence). The CDR3 runs 15 residues. The CDR3 nucleotides are TGTGCCAGCAGTTTAGAAGCGGGTATAACCGGGGAGCTGTTTTTT. The encoded protein is CASSLEAGITGELFF.